This T cell receptor (beta chain) was profiled in a study of early T cells in non-severe SARS-CoV-2 infection. The germline V gene encodes CDR1 SQVTM and CDR2 ANQGSEA. The CDR3 extends over 11 amino acids. V shed 7 bases and J shed 1 base, with 7 bases lying between them. Unique molecular identifiers were added to individual cDNA molecules. TCRdb ran MiXCR on the 5' RACE reads and lists one entry per CDR3 protein. The sample consists of roughly 50,000 distinct CDR3 sequences, 7.7% of them appearing once. This clonotype showed up just a few times. The source material was whole blood, sampled at baseline. This rearrangement joins TRBV29-1 to TRBJ1-1, with TRBD1 as a possible D gene (5 bases). This TCR was sampled from an adult who was a healthcare worker with PCR-confirmed SARS-CoV-2 infection or an uninfected control (not recorded which). CDR3 region: CSAGENTEAFF. In DNA, the CDR3 is TGCAGCGCGGGGGAGAACACTGAAGCTTTCTTT. Full variable domain (remainder filled in from reference TRBV29-1 and TRBJ1-1): SAVISQKPSRDICQRGTSLTIQCQVDSQVTMMFWYRQQPGQSLTLIATANQGSEATYESGFVIDKFPISRPNLTFSTLTVSNMSPEDSSIYLCSAGENTEAFFGQGTRLTVV.